These T cell receptor beta chains were read from a single sample in a study of T-cell memory formation after mild COVID-19. TCRdb re-called the 5' RACE reads through MiXCR, storing one row per CDR3 protein. The sample consists of under 400,000 distinct CDR3 sequences, roughly 20% of them appearing once. Sample: PBMCs or a T cell subset sorted from them (not recorded which). The source of these receptors is an adult woman who had mild COVID-19 (a few samples of this study predate the infection). Cell type and time point are not known. Each CDR3 is given with its conserved first and last residue.

v_call cdr3_aa
TRBV29-1 CSVSATDTQYF
TRBV2 CASSDRRDDRRAFF
TRBV5-6 CASSARRWITGELFF
TRBV12-3/TRBV12-4 CASSPGGGGRDNEQFF
TRBV2 CASSRTGTAEAFF
TRBV20-1 CSASAGGERNIQYF
TRBV11-3 CASSPIKGFGGRADTQYF
TRBV9 CASSVLSGGEQYF
TRBV24-1 CATQQGYTQYF
TRBV2 CASSDAPASGDADTQYF
TRBV12-3/TRBV12-4 CASSSRTANTGELFF
TRBV10-3 CAISESEGTLWGYTF
TRBV6-5 CASSYGSTRELFF
TRBV6-2/TRBV6-3 CASSYQGRTPGYTF
TRBV12-3/TRBV12-4 CASSLGALVAPLHF
TRBV20-1 CSAASGVKGNEQFF
TRBV20-1 CSARNGSGAGKETQYF
TRBV7-3 CASARGILEPLHF